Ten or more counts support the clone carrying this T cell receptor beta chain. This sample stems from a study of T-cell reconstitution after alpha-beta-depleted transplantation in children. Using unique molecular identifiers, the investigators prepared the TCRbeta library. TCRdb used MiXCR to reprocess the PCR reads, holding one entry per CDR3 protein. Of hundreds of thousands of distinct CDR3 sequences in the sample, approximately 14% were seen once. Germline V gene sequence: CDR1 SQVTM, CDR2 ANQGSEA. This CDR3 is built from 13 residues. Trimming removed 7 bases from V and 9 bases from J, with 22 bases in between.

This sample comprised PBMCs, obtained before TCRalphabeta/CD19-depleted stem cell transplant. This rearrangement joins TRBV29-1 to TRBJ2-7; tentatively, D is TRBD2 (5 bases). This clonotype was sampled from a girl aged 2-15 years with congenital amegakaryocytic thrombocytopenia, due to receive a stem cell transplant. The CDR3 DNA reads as TGCAGCGGGTTTTTTGCGTCGGGATCGGTGCAGTACTTC. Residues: CSGFFASGSVQYF.